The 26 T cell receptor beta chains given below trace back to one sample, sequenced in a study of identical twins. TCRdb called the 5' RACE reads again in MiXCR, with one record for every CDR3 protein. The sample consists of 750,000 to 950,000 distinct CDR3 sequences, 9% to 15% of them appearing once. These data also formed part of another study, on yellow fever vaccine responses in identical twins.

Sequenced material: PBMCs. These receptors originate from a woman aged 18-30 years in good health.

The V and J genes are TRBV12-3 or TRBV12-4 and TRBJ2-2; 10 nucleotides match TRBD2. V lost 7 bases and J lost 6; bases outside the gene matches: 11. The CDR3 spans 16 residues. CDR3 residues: CASTQRSGGASGELFF. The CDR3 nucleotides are TGTGCCAGCACCCAAAGGAGCGGGGGGGCTTCCGGGGAGCTGTTTTTT.

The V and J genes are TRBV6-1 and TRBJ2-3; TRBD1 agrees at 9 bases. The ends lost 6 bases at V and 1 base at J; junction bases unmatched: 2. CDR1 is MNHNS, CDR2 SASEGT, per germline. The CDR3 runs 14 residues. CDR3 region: CASRRDRGTDTQYF. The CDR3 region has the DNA TGTGCCAGCAGGCGGGACAGGGGCACAGATACGCAGTATTTT.

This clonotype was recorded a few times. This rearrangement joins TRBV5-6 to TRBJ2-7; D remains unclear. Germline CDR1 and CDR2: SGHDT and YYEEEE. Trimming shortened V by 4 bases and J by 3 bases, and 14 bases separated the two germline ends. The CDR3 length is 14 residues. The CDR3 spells CASSPGGSHYEQYF. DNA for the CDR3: TGTGCCAGCAGCCCGGGCGGCTCTCACTACGAGCAGTACTTC.

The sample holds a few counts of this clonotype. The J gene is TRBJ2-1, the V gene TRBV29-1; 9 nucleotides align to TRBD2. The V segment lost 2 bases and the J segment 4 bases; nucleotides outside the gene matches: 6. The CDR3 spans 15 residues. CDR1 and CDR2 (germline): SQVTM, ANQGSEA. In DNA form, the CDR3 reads TGCAGCGTTGAACAGCGACTAGCGGATTACAATGAGCAGTTCTTC. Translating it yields CSVEQRLADYNEQFF.

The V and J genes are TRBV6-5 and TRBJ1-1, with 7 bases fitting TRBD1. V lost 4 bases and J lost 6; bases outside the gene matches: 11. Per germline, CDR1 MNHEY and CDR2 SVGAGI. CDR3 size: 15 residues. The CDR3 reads CASSSIARQGAEAFF. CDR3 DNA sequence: TGTGCCAGCAGTTCAATCGCCCGACAGGGCGCTGAAGCTTTCTTT.

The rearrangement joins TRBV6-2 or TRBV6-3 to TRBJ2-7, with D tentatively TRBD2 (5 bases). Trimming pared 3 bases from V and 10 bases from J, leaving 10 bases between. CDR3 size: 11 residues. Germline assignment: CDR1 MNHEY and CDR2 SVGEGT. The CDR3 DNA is TGTGCCAGCAGTTATATGGGAGCACAGTACGTC. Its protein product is CASSYMGAQYV.

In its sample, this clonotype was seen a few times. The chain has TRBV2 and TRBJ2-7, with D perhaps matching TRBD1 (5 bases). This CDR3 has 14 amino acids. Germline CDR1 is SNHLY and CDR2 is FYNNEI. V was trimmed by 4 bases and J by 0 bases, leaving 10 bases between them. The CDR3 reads CASSAQGSSYEQYV. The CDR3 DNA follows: TGTGCCAGCAGTGCCCAGGGTAGCTCCTACGAGCAGTACGTC.

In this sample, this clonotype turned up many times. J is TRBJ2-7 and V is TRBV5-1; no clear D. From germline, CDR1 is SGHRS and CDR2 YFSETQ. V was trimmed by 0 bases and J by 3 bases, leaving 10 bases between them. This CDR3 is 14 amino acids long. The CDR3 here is CASSLDGKNYEQYV. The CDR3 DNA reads TGCGCCAGCAGCTTGGATGGGAAGAACTACGAGCAGTACGTC.

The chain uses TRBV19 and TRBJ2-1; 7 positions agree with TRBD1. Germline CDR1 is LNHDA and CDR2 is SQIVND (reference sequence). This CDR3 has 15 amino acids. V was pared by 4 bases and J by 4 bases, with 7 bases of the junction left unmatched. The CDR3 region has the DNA TGTGCCAGTAGTAACCAACCGGGACAGTACAATGAGCAGTTCTTC. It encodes CASSNQPGQYNEQFF. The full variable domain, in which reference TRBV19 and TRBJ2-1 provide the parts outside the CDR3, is DGGITQSPKYLFRKEGQNVTLSCEQNLNHDAMYWYRQDPGQGLRLIYYSQIVNDFQKGDIAEGYSVSREKKESFPLTVTSAQKNPTAFYLCASSNQPGQYNEQFFGPGTRLTVL.

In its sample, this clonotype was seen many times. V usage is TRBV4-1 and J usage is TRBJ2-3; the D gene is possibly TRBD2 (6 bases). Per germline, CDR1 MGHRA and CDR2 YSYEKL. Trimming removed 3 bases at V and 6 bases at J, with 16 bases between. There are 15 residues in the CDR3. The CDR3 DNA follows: TGCGCCAGCAGCCAGCGGAGGGGAGTAAGCGATACGCAGTATTTT. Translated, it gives CASSQRRGVSDTQYF.

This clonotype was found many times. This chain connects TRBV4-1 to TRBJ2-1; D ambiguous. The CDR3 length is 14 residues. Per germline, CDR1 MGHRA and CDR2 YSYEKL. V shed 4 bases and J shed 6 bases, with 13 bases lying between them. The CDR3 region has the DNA TGCGCCAGCAGCCCCTCGGTCGGTTCCAATGAGCAGTTCTTC. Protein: CASSPSVGSNEQFF.

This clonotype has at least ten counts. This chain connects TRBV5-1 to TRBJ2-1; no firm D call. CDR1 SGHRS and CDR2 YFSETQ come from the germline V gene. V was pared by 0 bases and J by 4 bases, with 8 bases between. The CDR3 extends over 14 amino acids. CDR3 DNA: TGCGCCAGCAGCTTGGTGGCCCAGTACAATGAGCAGTTCTTC. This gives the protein CASSLVAQYNEQFF.

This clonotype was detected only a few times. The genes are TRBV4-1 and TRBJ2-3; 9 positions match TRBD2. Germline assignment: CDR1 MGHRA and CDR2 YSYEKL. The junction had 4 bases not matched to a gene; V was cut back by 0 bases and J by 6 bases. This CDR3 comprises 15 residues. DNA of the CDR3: TGCGCCAGCAGCCAAGAATTAGCGGGAGAGGATACGCAGTATTTT. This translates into CASSQELAGEDTQYF.

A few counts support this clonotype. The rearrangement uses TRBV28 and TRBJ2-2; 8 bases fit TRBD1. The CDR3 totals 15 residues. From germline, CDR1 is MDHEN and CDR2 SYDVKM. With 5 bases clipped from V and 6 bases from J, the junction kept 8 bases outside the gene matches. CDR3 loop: CASSPRTGIPGELFF. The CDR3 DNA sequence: TGTGCCAGCAGTCCAAGGACAGGGATCCCCGGGGAGCTGTTTTTT.

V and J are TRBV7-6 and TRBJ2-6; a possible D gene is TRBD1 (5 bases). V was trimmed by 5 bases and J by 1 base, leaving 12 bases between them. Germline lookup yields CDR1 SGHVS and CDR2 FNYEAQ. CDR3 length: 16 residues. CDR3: CASSRGYRSGANVLTF. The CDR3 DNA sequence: TGTGCCAGCAGCAGGGGATACAGGTCTGGGGCCAACGTCCTGACTTTC.

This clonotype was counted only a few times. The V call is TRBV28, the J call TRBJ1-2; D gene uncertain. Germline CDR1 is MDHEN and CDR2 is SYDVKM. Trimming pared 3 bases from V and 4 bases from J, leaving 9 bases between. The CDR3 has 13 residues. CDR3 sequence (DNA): TGTGCCAGCAGTTTTGGCACATCCTATGGCTACACCTTC. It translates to CASSFGTSYGYTF.

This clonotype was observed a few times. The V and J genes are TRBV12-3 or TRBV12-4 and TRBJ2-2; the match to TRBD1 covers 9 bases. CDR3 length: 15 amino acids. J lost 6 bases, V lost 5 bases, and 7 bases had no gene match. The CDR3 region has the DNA TGTGCCAGCAGTCCGGGACAGGGATCATCCGGGGAGCTGTTTTTT. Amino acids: CASSPGQGSSGELFF.

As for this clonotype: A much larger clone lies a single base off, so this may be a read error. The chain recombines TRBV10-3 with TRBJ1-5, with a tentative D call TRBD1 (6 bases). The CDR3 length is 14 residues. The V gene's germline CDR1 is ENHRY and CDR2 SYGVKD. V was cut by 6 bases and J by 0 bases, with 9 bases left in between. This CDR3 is CAIRGGASNQPQHF. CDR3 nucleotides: TGTGCCATCAGGGGGGGGGCTAGCAATCAGCCCCAGCATTTT.

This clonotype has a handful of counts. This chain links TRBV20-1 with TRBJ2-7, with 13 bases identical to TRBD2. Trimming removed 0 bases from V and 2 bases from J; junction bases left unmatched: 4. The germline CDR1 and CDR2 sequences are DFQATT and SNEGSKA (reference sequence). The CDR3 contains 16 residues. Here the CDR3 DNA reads TGCAGTGCTAGAGATGGGGGGACTAGCGGGACCTACGAGCAGTACTTC. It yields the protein CSARDGGTSGTYEQYF.

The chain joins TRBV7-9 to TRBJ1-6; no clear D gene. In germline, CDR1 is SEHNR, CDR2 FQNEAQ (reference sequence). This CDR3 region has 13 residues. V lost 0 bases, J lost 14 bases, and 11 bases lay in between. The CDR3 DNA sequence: TGTGCCAGCAGCTTAGCAGAGTCCGGGGCCCTCCACTTT. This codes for CASSLAESGALHF.

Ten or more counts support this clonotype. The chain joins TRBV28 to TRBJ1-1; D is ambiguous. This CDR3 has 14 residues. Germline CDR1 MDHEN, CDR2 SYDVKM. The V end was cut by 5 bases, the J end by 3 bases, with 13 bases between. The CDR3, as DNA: TGTGCCAGCAGTACCCTCTTGGAGTACACTGAAGCTTTCTTT. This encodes CASSTLLEYTEAFF. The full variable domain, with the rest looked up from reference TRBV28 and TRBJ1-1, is DVKVTQSSRYLVKRTGEKVFLECVQDMDHENMFWYRQDPGLGLRLIYFSYDVKMKEKGDIPEGYSVSREKKERFSLILESASTNQTSMYLCASSTLLEYTEAFFGQGTRLTVV.

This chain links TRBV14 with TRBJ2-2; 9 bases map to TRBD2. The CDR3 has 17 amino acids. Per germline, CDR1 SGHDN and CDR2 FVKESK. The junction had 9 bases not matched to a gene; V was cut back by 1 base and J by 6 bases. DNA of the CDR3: TGTGCCAGCAGCCAAGTTCCGGCGGGAGGGCCAGCCGGGGAGCTGTTTTTT. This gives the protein CASSQVPAGGPAGELFF.

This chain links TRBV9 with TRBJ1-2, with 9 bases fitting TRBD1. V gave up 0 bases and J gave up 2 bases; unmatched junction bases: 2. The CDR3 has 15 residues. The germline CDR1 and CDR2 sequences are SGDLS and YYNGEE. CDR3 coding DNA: TGTGCCAGCAGCGTAGAGGGGACAGGGAACTATGGCTACACCTTC. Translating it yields CASSVEGTGNYGYTF. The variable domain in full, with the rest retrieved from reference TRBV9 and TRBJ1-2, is DSGVTQTPKHLITATGQRVTLRCSPRSGDLSVYWYQQSLDQGLQFLIQYYNGEERAKGNILERFSAQQFPDLHSELNLSSLELGDSALYFCASSVEGTGNYGYTFGSGTRLTVV.

CDR3: CASSYFRVGDSGNTIYF. Written as DNA, the CDR3 is TGCGCCAGCAGCTACTTCAGGGTTGGGGACTCTGGAAACACCATATATTTT. V usage is TRBV4-1 and J usage is TRBJ1-3, with D perhaps matching TRBD1 (5 bases). The CDR3 contains 17 residues. The V and J ends lost 5 bases and 0 bases respectively, with 17 bases between them. Germline CDR1 reads MGHRA; CDR2 reads YSYEKL.

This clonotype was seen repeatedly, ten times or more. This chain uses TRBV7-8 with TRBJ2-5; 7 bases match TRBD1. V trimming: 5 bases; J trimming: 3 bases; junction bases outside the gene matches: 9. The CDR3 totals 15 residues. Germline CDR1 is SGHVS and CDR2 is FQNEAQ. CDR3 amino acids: CASSRGRGPEETQYF. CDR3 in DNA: TGTGCCAGCAGCCGAGGTAGGGGGCCGGAAGAGACCCAGTACTTC.

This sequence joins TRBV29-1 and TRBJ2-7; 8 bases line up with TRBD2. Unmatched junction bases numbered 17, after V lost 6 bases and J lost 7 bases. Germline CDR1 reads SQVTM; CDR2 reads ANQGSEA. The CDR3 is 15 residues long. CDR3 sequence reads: CSVAQRLARSGEQYF. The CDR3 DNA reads TGCAGCGTCGCCCAAAGACTAGCGCGCTCCGGGGAGCAGTACTTC.